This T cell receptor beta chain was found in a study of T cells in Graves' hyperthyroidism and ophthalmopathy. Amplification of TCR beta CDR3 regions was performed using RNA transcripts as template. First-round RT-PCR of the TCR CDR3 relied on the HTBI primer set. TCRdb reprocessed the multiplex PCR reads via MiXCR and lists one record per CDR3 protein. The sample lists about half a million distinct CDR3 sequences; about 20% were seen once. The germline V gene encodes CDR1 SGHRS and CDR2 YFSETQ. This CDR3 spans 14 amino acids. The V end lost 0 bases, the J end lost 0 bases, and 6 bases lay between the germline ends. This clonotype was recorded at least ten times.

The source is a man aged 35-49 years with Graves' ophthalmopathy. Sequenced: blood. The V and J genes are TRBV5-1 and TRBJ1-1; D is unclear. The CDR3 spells CASSLASMNTEAFF. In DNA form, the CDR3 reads TGCGCCAGCAGCTTGGCGAGCATGAACACTGAAGCTTTCTTT.